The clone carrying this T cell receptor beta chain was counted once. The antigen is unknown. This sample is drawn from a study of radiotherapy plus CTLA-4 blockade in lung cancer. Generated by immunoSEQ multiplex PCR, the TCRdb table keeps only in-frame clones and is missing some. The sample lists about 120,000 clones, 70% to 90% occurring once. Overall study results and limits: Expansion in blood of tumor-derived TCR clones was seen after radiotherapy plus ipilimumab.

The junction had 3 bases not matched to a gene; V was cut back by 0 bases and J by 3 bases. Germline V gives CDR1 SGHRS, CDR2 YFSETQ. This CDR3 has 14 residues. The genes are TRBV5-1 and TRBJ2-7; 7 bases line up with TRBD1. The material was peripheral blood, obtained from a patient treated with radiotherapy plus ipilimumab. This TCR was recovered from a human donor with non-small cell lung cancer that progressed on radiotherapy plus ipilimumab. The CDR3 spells CASSLGDSHYEQYF. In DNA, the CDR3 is TGCGCCAGCAGCTTGGGGGACAGCCACTACGAGCAGTACTTC.